The present T cell receptor beta chain was sequenced within a study of neoadjuvant anti-PD-1 for oral cavity cancer. Background on the study: Patients without progression received a fourth nivolumab dose around day 43, then surgical resection on days 50-56. Study-level points and caveats: Non-responders to neoadjuvant nivolumab had significantly more clonal PBMC T cells than responders. Only a few patients per response group were TCR-analyzed; validation needed.

Time point noted: after neoadjuvant nivolumab, at surgical resection. Patients had newly diagnosed, untreated stage II-IVA oral cavity squamous cell carcinoma. This CDR3 region has 16 residues. Germline V gene lookup returns CDR1 MNHEY and CDR2 SMNVEV (reference sequence). V trimming: 8 bases; J trimming: 1 base; junction bases outside the gene matches: 12. Of note for this clone: The target antigen is unknown.

Only in-frame clones appear in the TCRdb table, and some are missing; sequencing was by immunoSEQ multiplex PCR. The profile shows about 68,000 clones, about 85% of them singletons. The source is a person between 40 and 80 years old with oral cavity squamous cell carcinoma. J is TRBJ1-2 and V is TRBV27; 8 bases are a match to TRBD1. Sequenced here: PBMCs, sampled after nivolumab (anti-PD-1) treatment. CDR3 bases: TGTGCCAGCCACCAGGACAGGGTATCGGGTAACTATGGCTACACCTTC. This gives the protein CASHQDRVSGNYGYTF.